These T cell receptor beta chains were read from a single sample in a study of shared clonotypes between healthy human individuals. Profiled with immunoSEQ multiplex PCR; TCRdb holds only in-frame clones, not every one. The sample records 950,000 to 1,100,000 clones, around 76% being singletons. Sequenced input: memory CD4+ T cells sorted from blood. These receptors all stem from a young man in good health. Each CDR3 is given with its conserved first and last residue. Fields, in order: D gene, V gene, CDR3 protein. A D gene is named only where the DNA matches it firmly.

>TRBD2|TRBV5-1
CASSLNFLAGAGANVLTF
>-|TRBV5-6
CASSSTIGTFFWYGEAFF
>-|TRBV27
CASSLQVGPNEQYF
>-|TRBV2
CASSVQMNTEAFF
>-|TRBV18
CASSPQESYGYTF
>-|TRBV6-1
CASILTVPSEQFF
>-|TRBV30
CAWSVTSSHEQFF
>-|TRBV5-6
CASSLGATVTDTQYF
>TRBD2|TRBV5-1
CASSLTSGGFVKTQYF
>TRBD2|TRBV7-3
CASSPPGTSGGEQFF